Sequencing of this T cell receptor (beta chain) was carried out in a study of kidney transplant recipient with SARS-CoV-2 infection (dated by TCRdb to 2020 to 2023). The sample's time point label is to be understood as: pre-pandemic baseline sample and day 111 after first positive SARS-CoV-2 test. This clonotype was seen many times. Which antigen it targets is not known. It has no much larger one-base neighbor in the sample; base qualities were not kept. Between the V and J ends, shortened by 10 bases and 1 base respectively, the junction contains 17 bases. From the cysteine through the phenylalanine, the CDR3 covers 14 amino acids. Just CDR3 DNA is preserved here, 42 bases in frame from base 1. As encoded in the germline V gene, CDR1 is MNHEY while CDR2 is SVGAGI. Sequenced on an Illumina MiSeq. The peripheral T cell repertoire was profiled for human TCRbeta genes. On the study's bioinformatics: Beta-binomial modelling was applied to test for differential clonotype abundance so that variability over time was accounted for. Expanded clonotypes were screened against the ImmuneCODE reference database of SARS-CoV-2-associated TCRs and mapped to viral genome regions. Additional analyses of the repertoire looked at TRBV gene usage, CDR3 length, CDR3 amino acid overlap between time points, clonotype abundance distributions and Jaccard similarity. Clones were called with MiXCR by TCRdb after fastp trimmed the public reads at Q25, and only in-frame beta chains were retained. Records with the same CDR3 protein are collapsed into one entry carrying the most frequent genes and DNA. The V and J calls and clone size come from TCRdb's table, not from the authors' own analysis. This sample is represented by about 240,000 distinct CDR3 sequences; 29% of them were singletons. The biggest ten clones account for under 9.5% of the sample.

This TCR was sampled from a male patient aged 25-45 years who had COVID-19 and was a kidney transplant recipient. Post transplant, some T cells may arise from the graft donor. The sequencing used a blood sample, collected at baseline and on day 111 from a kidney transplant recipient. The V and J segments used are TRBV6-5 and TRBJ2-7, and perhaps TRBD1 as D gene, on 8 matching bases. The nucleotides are TGTGCCACCCGGGGGGACAGGCGGTCCTACGAGCAGTACTTC. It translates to CATRGDRRSYEQYF.